Listed here are 18 T cell receptor beta chains from one sample, sequenced in a study of regulatory T cells in long-lasting Graves disease. Researchers made TCR beta libraries by using iRepertoire HTBI primers and running Arm-PCR on CDR3 regions. TCRdb used MiXCR to reprocess the multiplex PCR reads, holding one entry per CDR3 protein. The repertoire includes 250,000 to 400,000 distinct CDR3 sequences, about a sixth of them detected once, and approximately 35% sits in the top ten. The time point was: newly diagnosed GD, antithyroid drugs for less than 3 months. RNA isolated from PBMCs was used to make the TCR library. The sequenced sample was peripheral blood mononuclear cells (PBMCs), obtained at new diagnosis, from a patient treated with antithyroid drugs. These receptors all stem from a female donor with Graves disease.

This clonotype was seen at least ten times. One junction end does not reproduce the germline sequence, and a read error may be involved. This rearrangement joins TRBV19 to TRBJ2-1; 9 positions match TRBD2. This CDR3 contains 13 residues. Germline CDR1 is LNHDA and CDR2 is SQIVND (reference sequence). Here the CDR3 DNA reads TGTGCCAGCCAGCGGGAGGTCTACGATGAGCAGTTCTTC. Protein product: CASQREVYDEQFF. The full variable domain, in which reference TRBV19 and TRBJ2-1 provide the parts outside the CDR3, is DGGITQSPKYLFRKEGQNVTLSCEQNLNHDAMYWYRQDPGQGLRLIYYSQIVNDFQKGDIAEGYSVSREKKESFPLTVTSAQKNPTAFYLCASQREVYDEQFFGPGTRLTVL.

This clonotype has a count of ten or more. V is TRBV5-1 and J is TRBJ2-1, with TRBD2 matching 11 bases. The CDR3 is 14 residues long. V lost 2 bases to trimming and J lost 7 bases; unmatched junction nucleotides: 2. Germline V lookup: CDR1 SGHRS, CDR2 YFSETQ. The CDR3 is CASSFGLAGNEQFF. The CDR3 DNA is TGCGCCAGCAGCTTCGGACTAGCGGGTAATGAGCAGTTCTTC.

In its sample, this clonotype was seen many times. J is TRBJ1-4 and V is TRBV4-1, with D perhaps matching TRBD1 (6 bases). CDR3 size: 15 residues. Germline V gives CDR1 MGHRA, CDR2 YSYEKL. Deletions cut 8 bases from V and 0 bases from J, with 13 bases between. This CDR3 reads CASAQGPATNEKLFF. The DNA of the CDR3 is TGCGCCAGCGCGCAGGGGCCTGCAACTAATGAAAAACTGTTTTTT.

This clonotype was counted only a few times. The rearrangement links TRBV11-1 to TRBJ2-2, with 11 bases lining up with TRBD2. V lost 5 bases to trimming and J lost 7 bases; unmatched junction nucleotides: 9. The CDR3 sequence is 16 residues long. Germline-derived CDR1 and CDR2 are SGHAT and FQDESV (reference sequence). CDR3 in amino acids: CASSQEGSGRGGELFF. The CDR3 coding sequence is TGTGCCAGCAGCCAAGAGGGTAGCGGGAGGGGCGGGGAGCTGTTTTTT.

This clonotype showed up many times. The V call is TRBV19, the J call TRBJ2-5; 14 positions match TRBD2. The CDR3 consists of 17 residues. J gave up 10 bases and V 4 bases, and 14 bases lay outside the gene matches. Germline assignment: CDR1 LNHDA and CDR2 SQIVND (reference sequence). In DNA, the CDR3 is TGTGCCAGTAGTACGACTAGCGGGAGGGCCTTTGGGTCTAACCAGTACTTC. Translated, it gives CASSTTSGRAFGSNQYF. Full variable domain (outside the CDR3, taken from reference TRBV19 and TRBJ2-5): DGGITQSPKYLFRKEGQNVTLSCEQNLNHDAMYWYRQDPGQGLRLIYYSQIVNDFQKGDIAEGYSVSREKKESFPLTVTSAQKNPTAFYLCASSTTSGRAFGSNQYFGPGTRLLVL.

There are many counts of this clonotype. The V and J genes are TRBV5-6 and TRBJ2-3; TRBD2 agrees at 8 bases. V trimming: 4 bases; J trimming: 2 bases; junction bases outside the gene matches: 9. Germline CDR1 is SGHDT and CDR2 is YYEEEE. This CDR3 has 16 residues. CDR3 in DNA: TGTGCCAGCAGCGCGTGGGCTAGCGGGTACACAGATACGCAGTATTTT. Translating it yields CASSAWASGYTDTQYF.

This clonotype has a count of ten or more. The chain combines TRBV19 with TRBJ2-2, with D hard to call. V was shortened by 3 bases and J by 4 bases, with 15 bases between the two germline ends. CDR1 and CDR2 from the germline V gene are LNHDA and SQIVND (reference sequence). This CDR3 is built from 16 residues. CDR3 DNA: TGTGCCAGTAGTATTAGGGTCGATTCGTCCACCGGGGAGCTGTTTTTT. This encodes CASSIRVDSSTGELFF.

Many counts were recorded for this clonotype. V and J are TRBV6-1 and TRBJ2-7, with D unclear. V lost 7 bases and J lost 3, with 7 bases in between. The CDR3 spans 11 residues. The germline CDR1 and CDR2 sequences are MNHNS and SASEGT. The DNA of the CDR3 is TGTGCCAGCATCAAAAACTACGAGCAGTACTTC. Encoded protein: CASIKNYEQYF.

This clonotype was seen many times. This rearrangement joins TRBV5-5 to TRBJ1-1, with D unclear. Germline values: CDR1 SGHKS, CDR2 YYEKEE (reference sequence). Trimming removed 4 bases from V and 1 base from J, with 8 bases in between. The CDR3 is 13 amino acids. The DNA for the CDR3 is TGTGCCAGCAGCCCGACACCGAACACTGAAGCTTTCTTT. Translated, it gives CASSPTPNTEAFF. Using reference TRBV5-5 and TRBJ1-1 for the parts outside the CDR3, the full variable domain is DAGVTQSPTHLIKTRGQQVTLRCSPISGHKSVSWYQQVLGQGPQFIFQYYEKEERGRGNFPDRFSARQFPNYSSELNVNALLLGDSALYLCASSPTPNTEAFFGQGTRLTVV.

This clonotype has a count of ten or more. The V call is TRBV25-1, the J call TRBJ1-2; perhaps TRBD1 as D (6 bases). This CDR3 has 15 residues. Trimming left V 2 bases short and J 0 bases short, with 10 bases between. Germline values: CDR1 MGHDK, CDR2 SYGVNS. The CDR3 spells CASSEGQTPNYGYTF. The CDR3 DNA sequence: TGTGCCAGCAGTGAAGGACAGACACCTAACTATGGCTACACCTTC.

This rearrangement joins TRBV3-1 to TRBJ1-1; TRBD1 is a possible D gene (6 bases). The length of the CDR3 is 14 residues. The ends were cut back, 7 bases at V and 0 bases at J, with 12 bases in the middle. Germline CDR1 LGHDT, CDR2 YNNKEL (reference sequence). The CDR3 DNA sequence: TGTGCCAGCATCCTTGGACAGTTGAACACTGAAGCTTTCTTT. Protein: CASILGQLNTEAFF. The full variable domain, its missing parts supplied by reference TRBV3-1 and TRBJ1-1, is DTAVSQTPKYLVTQMGNDKSIKCEQNLGHDTMYWYKQDSKKFLKIMFSYNNKELIINETVPNRFSPKSPDKAHLNLHINSLELGDSAVYFCASILGQLNTEAFFGQGTRLTVV.

This clonotype occurred a few times. The rearrangement uses TRBV10-1 and TRBJ2-7; 9 bases fit TRBD2. CDR1 is WNHNN, CDR2 SYGVQD, per germline (reference sequence). This CDR3 spans 13 amino acids. J gave up 6 bases and V 4 bases, and 4 bases lay outside the gene matches. CDR3 in DNA: TGCGCCAGCAGTGGGACTAGCGTCCGCGAGCAGTACTTC. Its translation is CASSGTSVREQYF.

Of note for this clonotype: The CDR3 ends on some other residue instead of the conserved phenylalanine or tryptophan, so this is likely a read error. The chain is built from TRBV6-4 and TRBJ2-4; 10 bases align to TRBD2. After removal of 9 bases from V and 2 bases from J, the junction contained 19 bases not matched to a gene. The CDR3 covers 19 residues. The germline CDR1 and CDR2 sequences are MRHNA and SNTAGT. The chain's CDR3 is CARTFGASGRGPSKNIQYY. The DNA of the CDR3 is TGTGCCAGGACGTTTGGGGCTAGCGGGAGAGGTCCCTCCAAAAACATTCAGTACTAC.

Ten or more counts support this clonotype. The chain combines TRBV28 with TRBJ2-3; D gene ambiguous. Germline CDR1 is MDHEN and CDR2 is SYDVKM. There are 11 residues in the CDR3. The V gene lost 6 bases and the J gene lost 6 bases, with 7 bases spanning the gap. CDR3 sequence reads: CASRGSDTQYF. CDR3 bases: TGTGCCAGCAGGGGAAGTGATACGCAGTATTTT.

The chain uses TRBV9 and TRBJ2-7; D assignment may be TRBD1 or TRBD2 (5 bases each). This CDR3 region has 18 residues. Germline CDR1 SGDLS, CDR2 YYNGEE. V dropped 0 bases and J dropped 3 bases, with 22 bases sitting between them. The CDR3 bases are TGTGCCAGCAGCGTAGGGACCAGGGTGGGGGTCATCGACTACGAGCAGTACTTC. The encoded protein is CASSVGTRVGVIDYEQYF.

This clonotype was found many times. J is TRBJ1-5 and V is TRBV5-5; D ambiguous. V was shortened by 7 bases and J by 3 bases, with 17 bases between the two germline ends. The CDR3 loop spans 15 amino acids. Germline V gene data show CDR1 as SGHKS and CDR2 as YYEKEE (reference sequence). The CDR3 region has the DNA TGTGCCAGCTCTGCGATTGGGGAGGACAATCAGCCCCAGCATTTT. This codes for CASSAIGEDNQPQHF.

As concerns this clonotype: At one of its ends the junction is not consistent with the germline gene, which may arise from a read error. This chain links TRBV9 with TRBJ2-7; D is unresolved. CDR1 and CDR2 (germline): SGDLS, YYNGEE. The CDR3 runs 12 residues. In nucleotides, the CDR3 is TGTGCCGGCAGCCCGGATAAAGGCGAGCAGTACTTC. Translation: CAGSPDKGEQYF.

This clonotype has more than one count but fewer than ten. A read error may be the cause here, since a much bigger clone is one base away. The gene calls are TRBV20-1 and TRBJ1-5; D gene unclear. Germline CDR1 reads DFQATT; CDR2 reads SNEGSKA (reference sequence). The CDR3 sequence is 12 residues long. V lost 5 bases, J lost 4 bases, and 9 bases lay in between. This CDR3 reads CSAGRGNQPQHF. DNA for the CDR3: TGCAGTGCTGGACGGGGAAATCAGCCCCAGCATTTT.